The 15 T cell receptor beta chains listed next were all sequenced from one sample in a study of regulatory T cells in long-lasting Graves disease. The authors built TCR beta libraries using iRepertoire HTBI primers and Arm-PCR of CDR3 regions. TCRdb passed the multiplex PCR reads through MiXCR, listing each CDR3 protein once. The data hold 550,000 to 600,000 distinct CDR3 sequences, with more than 15% observed a single time. This sample's time point: newly diagnosed GD, antithyroid drugs for less than 3 months. Generation of the TCR library employed RNA extracted from PBMCs. These data also featured in a second study, about T cells in Graves' hyperthyroidism and ophthalmopathy.

The sequenced sample was peripheral blood mononuclear cells (PBMCs), obtained at new diagnosis, from a patient treated with antithyroid drugs. Source of these receptors: a man between 18 and 29 years old with Graves disease.

The chain links TRBV2 to TRBJ2-1; D may be TRBD2 (6 bases). V dropped 5 bases and J dropped 5 bases, with 13 bases sitting between them. The CDR3 runs to 14 residues. CDR1 and CDR2 (germline): SNHLY, FYNNEI. The CDR3 DNA reads as TGTGCCAGCAGTACGGGACTTGGGGACAATGAGCAGTTCTTC. Protein sequence: CASSTGLGDNEQFF.

This clonotype occurred a few times. The rearrangement joins TRBV5-5 to TRBJ2-5; D uncertain. This CDR3 has 14 residues. V lost 5 bases, J lost 3 bases, and 14 bases lay in between. CDR1 is SGHKS, CDR2 YYEKEE, per germline (reference sequence). The CDR3 here is CASRFVMGKETQYF. CDR3 in DNA: TGTGCCAGCAGATTTGTGATGGGGAAAGAGACCCAGTACTTC.

CDR3 loop: CASSPSVLGQRAYEQYF. The CDR3 DNA reads TGTGCCAGCTCACCATCGGTCCTGGGACAGAGAGCCTACGAGCAGTACTTC. V and J are TRBV18 and TRBJ2-7, with 7 bases identical to TRBD1. CDR3 size: 17 residues. The V gene's germline CDR1 is KGHSH and CDR2 LQKENI. J was trimmed by 2 bases and V by 2 bases; bases with no gene match: 12.

In this sample, this clonotype turned up many times. The chain links TRBV3-1 to TRBJ2-1; 12 bases align to TRBD1. The junction had 11 bases not matched to a gene; V was cut back by 4 bases and J by 16 bases. Per germline, CDR1 LGHDT and CDR2 YNNKEL (reference sequence). The CDR3 contains 14 residues. The CDR3 nucleotides are TGTGCCAGCAGCCCCAACCGCAGGGACAGGGGGCATTTCTTC. It is translated as CASSPNRRDRGHFF.

This clonotype was seen only a few times. The chain employs TRBV30 and TRBJ2-1; 8 bases are a match to TRBD2. Trimming cost V 2 bases and J 4 bases; bases outside gene matches: 4. Germline assignment: CDR1 GTSNPN and CDR2 SVGIG (reference sequence). The CDR3 sequence is 14 residues long. The CDR3 protein is CAWSFSGAYNEQFF. Here the CDR3 DNA reads TGTGCCTGGAGTTTTAGCGGGGCTTACAATGAGCAGTTCTTC.

The table lists this clonotype with many counts. This chain joins TRBV20-1 and TRBJ2-3, with 9 bases identical to TRBD2. Germline CDR1 is DFQATT and CDR2 is SNEGSKA (reference sequence). CDR3 length: 16 residues. The J segment lost 3 bases and the V segment lost 0 bases, leaving 7 bases of the junction unmatched. CDR3 protein: CSARDLREGQTDTQYF. The CDR3 region has the DNA TGCAGTGCTAGAGATCTGCGGGAGGGCCAGACAGATACGCAGTATTTT.

At least ten counts were recorded for this clonotype. The genes are TRBV11-2 and TRBJ2-4, with D perhaps matching TRBD2 (6 bases). The length of the CDR3 is 15 residues. Germline V gene sequence: CDR1 SGHAT, CDR2 FQNNGV. The ends were cut back, 7 bases at V and 6 bases at J, with 19 bases in the middle. The CDR3 sequence is CASNKEYSGTNIQYF. CDR3 coding DNA: TGTGCCAGCAACAAGGAGTATAGCGGAACAAACATTCAGTACTTC. The full variable domain, completed using reference TRBV11-2 and TRBJ2-4, is EAGVAQSPRYKIIEKRQSVAFWCNPISGHATLYWYQQILGQGPKLLIQFQNNGVVDDSQLPKDRFSAERLKGVDSTLKIQPAKLEDSAVYLCASNKEYSGTNIQYFGAGTRLSVL.

The V and J genes are TRBV4-1 and TRBJ2-6; D uncertain. Trimming removed 3 bases at V and 4 bases at J, with 7 bases between. There are 14 residues in the CDR3. The germline gives CDR1 MGHRA, CDR2 YSYEKL. CDR3 coding DNA: TGCGCCAGCAGCCACCCCGCCGGGGCCAACGTCCTGACTTTC. It is translated as CASSHPAGANVLTF.

This clonotype turned up a few times. V is TRBV7-2 and J is TRBJ2-5, with D possibly being TRBD2 (6 bases). This CDR3 contains 15 residues. Trimming cost V 1 base and J 1 base, with 10 bases left between them. Germline V lookup: CDR1 SGHTA, CDR2 FQGNSA. CDR3 nucleotide sequence: TGTGCCAGCAGCTTAGTCGGGAGTCTCCAAGAGACCCAGTACTTC. It translates to CASSLVGSLQETQYF.

V is TRBV5-6 and J is TRBJ1-6; the match to TRBD1 covers 10 bases. Trimming took 4 bases from V and 10 from J; bases not matched to a gene: 8. Germline V CDR1 and CDR2: SGHDT, YYEEEE. This CDR3 has 15 residues. CDR3 coding DNA: TGTGCCAGCAGCGCCGGACAGGGGGTAGGATCACCCCTCCACTTT. Protein sequence: CASSAGQGVGSPLHF.

The chain combines TRBV20-1 with TRBJ1-6, with D maybe TRBD1 (6 bases). The germline V gene has CDR1 DFQATT and CDR2 SNEGSKA (reference sequence). The CDR3 is 14 residues long. The germline V and J ends were trimmed by 0 bases and 4 bases, with 7 bases remaining between them. The CDR3 spells CSARDRGYNSPLHF. For the CDR3, the DNA is TGCAGTGCTAGAGACAGGGGTTATAATTCACCCCTCCACTTT.

The chain employs TRBV19 and TRBJ2-2; D is possibly TRBD1 (6 bases). Germline CDR1 LNHDA, CDR2 SQIVND (reference sequence). The CDR3 covers 14 residues. V lost 6 bases, J lost 1 base, and 9 bases lay in between. The CDR3 sequence is CASSRGMNTGELFF. The CDR3 DNA sequence: TGTGCCAGTAGCAGGGGCATGAACACCGGGGAGCTGTTTTTT.

This clonotype was seen at least ten times. The V and J genes are TRBV20-1 and TRBJ1-1; D gene unclear. There are 15 residues in the CDR3. Trimming removed 3 bases from V and 1 base from J, with 15 bases in between. Germline CDR1 DFQATT, CDR2 SNEGSKA (reference sequence). Here the CDR3 DNA reads TGCAGTGCTAGCCCAACATGGACTGCGAACACTGAAGCTTTCTTT. Protein: CSASPTWTANTEAFF.

This clonotype was recorded many times. The chain is built from TRBV12-3 or TRBV12-4 and TRBJ2-3; 12 bases agree with TRBD2. V lost 8 bases, J lost 3 bases, and 6 bases stayed unmatched. This CDR3 is 15 amino acids long. In DNA, the CDR3 is TGTGCCAGCGGAGCAACTAGCGGGAGGACAGATACGCAGTATTTT. Amino acids: CASGATSGRTDTQYF.

This clonotype was seen repeatedly, ten times or more. The chain uses TRBV28 and TRBJ2-3; possible D gene TRBD2, 5 bases. The CDR3 runs 17 residues. Germline lookup yields CDR1 MDHEN and CDR2 SYDVKM. V was cut by 4 bases and J by 2 bases, with 19 bases left in between. The DNA of the CDR3 is TGTGCCAGCAGTTCCCCCGTTCTCGGAGGCCTCACAGATACGCAGTATTTT. Its protein is CASSSPVLGGLTDTQYF.